Given below is one T cell receptor (beta chain) in context. Its specificity is unknown. The data originate from a study of beta chain features in type 1 diabetes. General observations from the study: Moderate but significant shortening of TCRB CDR3s was recorded in all four CD4+ subsets from Type 1 diabetes patients.

Sequenced material consisted of expressed TCRB transcripts (all of the isolated RNA was reverse transcribed). The method was immunoSEQ multiplex PCR; TCRdb's version includes in-frame clones alone and lacks a portion of them. Here the sample spans 50,000 or so clones, about 48% being singletons. The CDR3 spans 15 residues. The trim removed 4 bases at V and 5 bases at J, leaving 7 bases unmatched. Germline V gene lookup returns CDR1 LGHNA and CDR2 YNFKEQ. The sample taken for sequencing was stem cell memory CD4+ T cells from blood. The clonotype originates from a man aged 25 to 40 with type 1 diabetes. This sequence joins TRBV4-2 and TRBJ2-1; 8 bases fit TRBD2. Here the CDR3 reads CASSPFSGMNNEQFF. CDR3 coding DNA: TGTGCCAGCAGCCCCTTTAGCGGGATGAACAATGAGCAGTTCTTC.